The 15 T cell receptor beta chains given below trace back to one sample, sequenced in a study of T cells expressing NK-cell markers. Following a re-call of the 5' RACE reads, TCRdb has one entry per CDR3 protein and lacks DNA. This sample's table has roughly 380,000 distinct CDR3 sequences. What was sequenced was blood T cells: a sorted CD56 or NKG2C T cell subset, CD4+ or CD8+ T cells, or bulk PBMC T cells (not recorded which). The receptors stem from a man aged 18 to 69 in good health.

V is TRBV7-8 and J is TRBJ1-2. The CDR3 length is 18 residues. CDR1 and CDR2 from the germline V gene are SGHVS and FQNEAQ. This CDR3 reads CASSSLFTHTGANYGYTF.

The gene calls are TRBV7-2 and TRBJ2-4; with no DNA, the TCRdb D assignment of TRBD1 cannot be verified. CDR1 and CDR2 from the germline V gene are SGHTA and FQGNSA. This CDR3 is 14 amino acids long. CDR3 protein: CASSPGPAKNIQYF.

This chain connects TRBV4-2 to TRBJ1-4; the TCRdb D gene call, TRBD1, has no DNA to confirm it. Germline V CDR1 and CDR2: LGHNA, YNFKEQ. The length of the CDR3 is 17 residues. CDR3 amino acids: CASSQAGASATNEKLFF.

V gene TRBV7-3 combines with J gene TRBJ2-5; TCRdb lists TRBD1, though no DNA is available to test this call. The CDR3 length is 15 residues. The germline CDR1 and CDR2 sequences are SGHTA and FQGTGA. The CDR3 region is CASSPSGDRQETQYF.

The chain has TRBV2 and TRBJ1-2; without DNA, the TCRdb call of TRBD1 cannot be checked. CDR1 SNHLY and CDR2 FYNNEI come from the germline V gene. CDR3 length: 14 amino acids. This chain's CDR3 is CASRPTGAPYGYTF.

The chain couples TRBV2 to TRBJ2-2; TCRdb returns TRBD1, unconfirmable since there is no DNA. This CDR3 spans 15 amino acids. The germline CDR1 and CDR2 sequences are SNHLY and FYNNEI. The CDR3 sequence is CASSRWWGGTGELFF.

The rearrangement uses TRBV7-3 and TRBJ2-1; TCRdb proposes TRBD1, but this gene call is untestable without DNA. The CDR3 runs to 15 residues. CDR1 is SGHTA and CDR2 is FQGTGA in the germline V gene. The CDR3 spells CASSLERGPYNEQFF.

The chain has TRBV6-2 or TRBV6-3 and TRBJ2-2. The CDR3 contains 15 residues. The V gene's germline CDR1 is MNHEY and CDR2 SVGEGT. The CDR3 is CASVRPPANTGELFF.

CDR3 residues: CASSLSPRGHQETQYF. This chain links TRBV5-1 with TRBJ2-5; TCRdb gives TRBD1 as the D gene, but with no DNA this cannot be confirmed. Germline values: CDR1 SGHRS, CDR2 YFSETQ. This CDR3 spans 16 amino acids.

The V gene is TRBV10-3, the J gene TRBJ2-5; TCRdb indicates TRBD1, and absent DNA this call remains unverified. CDR3 length equals 13 residues. Germline values: CDR1 ENHRY, CDR2 SYGVKD. The CDR3 reads CAIALGTKETQYF.

This CDR3 is CASSSTQGSVYGYTF. The chain recombines TRBV6-5 with TRBJ1-2; TCRdb picks TRBD1, but there is no DNA to check that call. Germline values: CDR1 MNHEY, CDR2 SVGAGI. The CDR3 length is 15 residues.

The V and J genes are TRBV30 and TRBJ2-1; TCRdb calls TRBD2, which cannot be checked without DNA. Germline values: CDR1 GTSNPN, CDR2 SVGIG (reference sequence). The CDR3 is 12 amino acids. The CDR3 reads CAWSRVAGEQFF.

This chain connects TRBV7-2 to TRBJ2-7; TCRdb gives TRBD1 as the D gene, but with no DNA this cannot be confirmed. The V gene's germline CDR1 is SGHTA and CDR2 FQGNSA. The CDR3 sequence is 18 residues long. The CDR3 loop reads CASSLADGLRDRVYEQYF. The full variable domain, with the rest looked up from reference TRBV7-2 and TRBJ2-7, is GAGVSQSPSNKVTEKGKDVELRCDPISGHTALYWYRQSLGQGLEFLIYFQGNSAPDKSGLPSDRFSAERTGGSVSTLTIQRTQQEDSAVYLCASSLADGLRDRVYEQYFGPGTRLTVT.

The chain is built from TRBV18 and TRBJ2-3; TCRdb lists TRBD2, though no DNA is available to test this call. The CDR3 is made up of 15 amino acids. The germline V gene encodes CDR1 KGHSH and CDR2 LQKENI. The CDR3 reads CASSRTRTSTDTQYF. Full variable domain (remainder filled in from reference TRBV18 and TRBJ2-3): NAGVMQNPRHLVRRRGQEARLRCSPMKGHSHVYWYRQLPEEGLKFMVYLQKENIIDESGMPKERFSAEFPKEGPSILRIQQVVRGDSAAYFCASSRTRTSTDTQYFGPGTRLTVL.

The gene calls are TRBV27 and TRBJ2-7; TCRdb names TRBD1, which stays unverified in the absence of DNA. The CDR3 has 17 amino acids. Germline CDR1 reads MNHEY; CDR2 reads SMNVEV (reference sequence). CDR3 amino acids: CASSLPPIATVPCEQYF.